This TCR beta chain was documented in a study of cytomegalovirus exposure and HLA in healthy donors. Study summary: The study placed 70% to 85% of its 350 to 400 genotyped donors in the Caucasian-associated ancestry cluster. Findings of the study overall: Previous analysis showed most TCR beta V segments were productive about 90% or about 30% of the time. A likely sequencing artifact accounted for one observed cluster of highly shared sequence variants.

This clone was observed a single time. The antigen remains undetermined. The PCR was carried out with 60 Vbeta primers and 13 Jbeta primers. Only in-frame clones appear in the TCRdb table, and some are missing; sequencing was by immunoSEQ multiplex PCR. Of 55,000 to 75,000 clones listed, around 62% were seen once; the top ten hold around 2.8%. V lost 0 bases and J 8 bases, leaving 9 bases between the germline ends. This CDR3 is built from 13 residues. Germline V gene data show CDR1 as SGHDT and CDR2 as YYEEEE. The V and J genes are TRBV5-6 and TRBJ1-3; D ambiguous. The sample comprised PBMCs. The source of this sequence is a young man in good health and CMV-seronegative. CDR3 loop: CASSLGAGDTIYF. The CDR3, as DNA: TGTGCCAGCAGCTTGGGCGCGGGAGACACCATATATTTT. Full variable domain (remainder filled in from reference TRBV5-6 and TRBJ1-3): DAGVTQSPTHLIKTRGQQVTLRCSPKSGHDTVSWYQQALGQGPQFIFQYYEEEERQRGNFPDRFSGHQFPNYSSELNVNALLLGDSALYLCASSLGAGDTIYFGEGSWLTVV.